Shown below are 19 T cell receptor beta chains from a single sample sequenced in a study of shared clonotypes between healthy human individuals. Measured with immunoSEQ multiplex PCR; TCRdb has only the in-frame clones, and not every one. The data contain about 1 million clones, around 76% of them seen just once; the ten biggest clones take up 1.4%. Sequenced: memory CD4+ T cells sorted from blood. Noted subset: CD45RA-negative fraction. The receptor set was obtained from a man younger than 30 in good health.

With respect to this clone: Other DNA sequences in the sample encode the same CDR3. This chain connects TRBV7-8 to TRBJ2-5; D uncertain. Trimming took off 0 bases at V and 4 bases at J, with 6 bases between the two ends. From germline, CDR1 is SGHVS and CDR2 FQNEAQ. The CDR3 runs to 13 residues. DNA of the CDR3: TGTGCCAGCAGCTTAGCGAGGCTAGAGACCCAGTACTTC. Translating it yields CASSLARLETQYF.

About this clone: A far larger clone is a single base away, which makes a read error likely. The chain links TRBV5-1 to TRBJ1-2; 8 nucleotides line up with TRBD1. The CDR3 runs to 13 residues. Germline CDR1 is SGHRS and CDR2 is YFSETQ. Trimming at V came to 4 bases and at J to 4 bases, leaving 3 bases not matched to a gene. The CDR3 DNA reads TGCGCCAGCAGCCCGGACAGGGCCTATGGCTACACCTTC. Residues: CASSPDRAYGYTF.

The chain joins TRBV11-3 to TRBJ2-1; D unresolved. V lost 3 bases, J lost 5 bases, and 14 bases lay in between. CDR1 is SGHNT and CDR2 is YENEEA in the germline V gene. CDR3 length: 15 amino acids. The CDR3 sequence: CASSFRPTGNNEQFF. The DNA for the CDR3 is TGTGCCAGCAGCTTCCGTCCGACTGGAAACAATGAGCAGTTCTTC.

The genes are TRBV7-7 and TRBJ2-2; D may be TRBD2 (6 bases). Per the germline V gene, CDR1 is SSHAT and CDR2 is FNYEAQ (reference sequence). The CDR3 is 14 amino acids. The CDR3 is CASRRDSNTGELFF. The CDR3 coding sequence is TGTGCTAGCCGGCGGGACTCGAACACCGGGGAGCTGTTTTTT.

The chain couples TRBV5-1 to TRBJ2-7; D is undetermined. CDR3 length: 12 residues. The germline CDR1 and CDR2 sequences are SGHRS and YFSETQ. V lost 4 bases and J 2 bases, leaving 7 bases between the germline ends. For the CDR3, the DNA is TGCGCCAGCAGCCAGAATACCTACGAGCAGTACTTC. Amino acid sequence: CASSQNTYEQYF.

This chain connects TRBV6-4 to TRBJ1-2, with D tentatively TRBD1 (5 bases). Germline lookup yields CDR1 MRHNA and CDR2 SNTAGT. Trimming cost V 2 bases and J 8 bases, with 15 bases left between them. The CDR3 is made up of 14 amino acids. The CDR3 reads CASSDKGTDAGYTF. The DNA for the CDR3 is TGTGCCAGCAGTGACAAGGGGACGGATGCCGGCTACACCTTC.

There are a few counts of this clone. The chain recombines TRBV6-5 with TRBJ1-5; a weak D match, TRBD1 (5 bases). The CDR3 spans 15 residues. The V gene lost 6 bases and the J gene lost 1 base, with 13 bases spanning the gap. Germline loops: CDR1 MNHEY, CDR2 SVGAGI. The CDR3 DNA sequence: TGTGCCAGCAGAAGGGACCGCGAGAGCAATCAGCCCCAGCATTTT. It specifies CASRRDRESNQPQHF.

This chain's CDR3 is CASSEMLAGGPGDEQFF. CDR3 coding DNA: TGTGCCAGCAGTGAGATGTTAGCGGGAGGGCCGGGCGATGAGCAGTTCTTC. V and J are TRBV6-1 and TRBJ2-1; TRBD2 matches at 11 bases. Germline CDR1 MNHNS, CDR2 SASEGT. The ends lost 3 bases at V and 8 bases at J; junction bases unmatched: 12. The CDR3 runs 17 residues.

The chain is built from TRBV19 and TRBJ2-7; maybe TRBD2 (6 bases). The V end was cut by 4 bases, the J end by 3 bases, with 16 bases between. Germline CDR1 LNHDA, CDR2 SQIVND (reference sequence). This CDR3 contains 15 residues. The CDR3 region has the DNA TGTGCCAGTAGTAAAGGACGACGGGGGTTCTACGAGCAGTACTTC. It specifies CASSKGRRGFYEQYF.

This clone was observed many times. The chain recombines TRBV6-1 with TRBJ2-1; D is uncertain. Germline V CDR1 and CDR2: MNHNS, SASEGT. This CDR3 has 14 amino acids. Deletions cut 2 bases from V and 6 bases from J, with 11 bases between. This CDR3 reads CASSELPGPNEQFF. The DNA of the CDR3 is TGTGCCAGCAGTGAACTGCCGGGCCCCAATGAGCAGTTCTTC.

The rearrangement uses TRBV6-6 and TRBJ2-5; D call uncertain. This CDR3 has 14 residues. From germline, CDR1 is MNHNY and CDR2 SVGAGI (reference sequence). Trimming left V 0 bases short and J 3 bases short, with 8 bases between. This chain's CDR3 is CASSYSWLKETQYF. In DNA form, the CDR3 reads TGTGCCAGCAGTTACTCGTGGCTTAAAGAGACCCAGTACTTC.

The chain has TRBV27 and TRBJ2-2; D unclear. The germline CDR1 and CDR2 sequences are MNHEY and SMNVEV (reference sequence). With 7 bases removed from V and 0 bases from J, the gap between germline ends came to 9 bases. CDR3 length equals 14 residues. The CDR3 coding sequence is TGTGCCAGCACGTACCTAACGAACACCGGGGAGCTGTTTTTT. Amino acid sequence: CASTYLTNTGELFF.

This sequence joins TRBV30 and TRBJ2-3; 8 bases are a match to TRBD2. The CDR3 length is 14 residues. Germline CDR1 and CDR2: GTSNPN and SVGIG (reference sequence). Losses at the gene ends were 0 bases for V and 5 bases for J; bases not matched to a gene: 4. CDR3 nucleotide sequence: TGTGCCTGGAGTGTACGGCTAGCGGGAGATACGCAGTATTTT. Its protein is CAWSVRLAGDTQYF.

In this sample, this clone turned up a few times. The chain is built from TRBV29-1 and TRBJ1-1, with unresolved D. The germline CDR1 and CDR2 sequences are SQVTM and ANQGSEA. This CDR3 is 11 amino acids long. V was pared by 7 bases and J by 4 bases, with 10 bases between. The CDR3 sequence: CSATRFTEAFF. The CDR3 region has the DNA TGCAGCGCCACTCGTTTCACTGAAGCTTTCTTT.

Points on this clone: This sequence may be a read error, since a much larger clone differs from it by one base. This specimen includes other DNA sequences encoding the same CDR3. This chain uses TRBV5-4 with TRBJ2-7; D ambiguous. With 0 bases removed from V and 3 bases from J, the gap between germline ends came to 4 bases. The CDR3 has 12 residues. In germline, CDR1 is SGHNT, CDR2 YYREEE (reference sequence). The CDR3 reads CASSLDGYEQYF. CDR3 coding DNA: TGTGCCAGCAGCTTGGACGGCTACGAGCAGTACTTC.

Concerning this clone itself: Relative to the germline gene, one junction end is altered; a read error may explain this. The chain combines TRBV5-4 with TRBJ2-7; no definite D call. Germline V CDR1 and CDR2: SGHNT, YYREEE (reference sequence). The CDR3 has 13 amino acids. CDR3 sequence reads: CASGLVGFYEQYF. CDR3 DNA: TGTGCCAGCGGCTTGGTGGGGTTCTACGAGCAGTACTTC.

This clone was picked up one time. J is TRBJ2-1 and V is TRBV5-1; TRBD2 agrees at 8 bases. Trimming removed 5 bases from V and 7 bases from J; junction bases left unmatched: 17. The CDR3 contains 17 residues. The germline V gene has CDR1 SGHRS and CDR2 YFSETQ. The CDR3 protein is CASSHFWPGGPMNEQFF. CDR3 in DNA: TGCGCCAGCAGTCACTTCTGGCCGGGAGGGCCTATGAATGAGCAGTTCTTC. The whole variable domain, remainder taken from reference TRBV5-1 and TRBJ2-1, is KAGVTQTPRYLIKTRGQQVTLSCSPISGHRSVSWYQQTPGQGLQFLFEYFSETQRNKGNFPGRFSGRQFSNSRSEMNVSTLELGDSALYLCASSHFWPGGPMNEQFFGPGTRLTVL.

As for this clone: Other DNA sequences in this specimen translate into the identical CDR3. The gene calls are TRBV7-9 and TRBJ1-6, with 8 bases lining up with TRBD1. Germline V lookup: CDR1 SEHNR, CDR2 FQNEAQ (reference sequence). V trimming: 4 bases; J trimming: 7 bases; junction bases outside the gene matches: 3. The CDR3 extends over 14 amino acids. CDR3 sequence reads: CASSSRQGNSPLHF. Written as DNA, the CDR3 is TGTGCCAGCAGCTCCCGACAGGGGAATTCACCCCTCCACTTT. The whole variable domain, remainder taken from reference TRBV7-9 and TRBJ1-6, is DTGVSQNPRHKITKRGQNVTFRCDPISEHNRLYWYRQTLGQGPEFLTYFQNEAQLEKSRLLSDRFSAERPKGSFSTLEIQRTEQGDSAMYLCASSSRQGNSPLHFGNGTRLTVT.

The CDR3 DNA reads TGTGCCACTTCGGGACAAGACAATCAGCCCCAGCATTTT. Translating it yields CATSGQDNQPQHF. The genes are TRBV18 and TRBJ1-5; a weak D match, TRBD1 (6 bases). The CDR3 has 13 amino acids. V lost 10 bases to trimming and J lost 3 bases, with 13 bases between them. The germline V gene encodes CDR1 KGHSH and CDR2 LQKENI. Variable domain in full (rest from reference TRBV18 and TRBJ1-5): NAGVMQNPRHLVRRRGQEARLRCSPMKGHSHVYWYRQLPEEGLKFMVYLQKENIIDESGMPKERFSAEFPKEGPSILRIQQVVRGDSAAYFCATSGQDNQPQHFGDGTRLSIL.